This T cell receptor beta chain was captured in a study of blood T cell repertoires in COVID-19. The overall study: Samples taken during acute and convalescent COVID-19 were collected in the United States, Italy and Spain. In each case, the material was cDNA or gDNA derived from T cells, B-cell-depleted T cells, or PBMCs.

V lost 5 bases, J lost 3 bases, and 6 bases stayed unmatched. CDR1 and CDR2 from the germline V gene are MNHEY and SVGAGI. The CDR3 runs 15 residues. This table comes from immunoSEQ multiplex PCR, and its TCRdb copy is limited to in-frame clones, with some not included. The sample contains more than 200,000 clones, about 86% of which appear only once. The source material was peripheral blood. This sequence joins TRBV6-5 and TRBJ2-3; TRBD2 agrees at 9 bases. The TCR originated in a man older than 75 with acute or convalescent COVID-19. The CDR3 DNA sequence: TGTGCCAGCAGTCCCTTAGCGGGAGTGACAGATACGCAGTATTTT. Translation gives CASSPLAGVTDTQYF.